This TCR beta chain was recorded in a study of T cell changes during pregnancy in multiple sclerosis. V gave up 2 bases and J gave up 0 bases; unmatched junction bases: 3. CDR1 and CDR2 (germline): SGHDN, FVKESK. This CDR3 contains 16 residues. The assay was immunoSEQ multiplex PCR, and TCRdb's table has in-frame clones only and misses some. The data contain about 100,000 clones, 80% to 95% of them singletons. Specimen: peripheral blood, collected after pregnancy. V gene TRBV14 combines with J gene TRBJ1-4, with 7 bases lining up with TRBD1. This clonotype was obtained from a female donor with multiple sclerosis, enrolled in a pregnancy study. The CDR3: CASSQNRGATNEKLFF. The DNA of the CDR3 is TGTGCCAGCAGCCAAAACAGGGGTGCAACTAATGAAAAACTGTTTTTT.